Sequencing of this T cell receptor (beta chain) was carried out in a study of immune evolution from preneoplasia to lung adenocarcinoma. This clone was found a few times. Its antigen is still unknown. CDR3 length equals 15 residues. The ends were cut back, 3 bases at V and 3 bases at J, with 16 bases in the middle. Germline CDR1 is SGHRS and CDR2 is YFSETQ. This table comes from immunoSEQ multiplex PCR, and its TCRdb copy is limited to in-frame clones, with some not included. The sample lists several thousand clones, around 80% occurring once. Patient tissue came from resections in Japan or China, 2014–2017. Study observations and caveats: Normal lung had the highest top T cell clone frequencies. Normal lung had highest clonality; later lesions appeared denser, more diverse.

V gene TRBV5-1 combines with J gene TRBJ2-7; possibly TRBD1 for D (5 bases). This receptor was identified in a person between 45 and 75 years old with lung adenocarcinoma. Sequencing was done on a sample of FFPE normal lung tissue adjacent to the tumor. The CDR3 loop is CASSSDGAGNYEQYF. The CDR3 coding sequence is TGCGCCAGCAGCTCCGACGGCGCAGGGAACTACGAGCAGTACTTC.